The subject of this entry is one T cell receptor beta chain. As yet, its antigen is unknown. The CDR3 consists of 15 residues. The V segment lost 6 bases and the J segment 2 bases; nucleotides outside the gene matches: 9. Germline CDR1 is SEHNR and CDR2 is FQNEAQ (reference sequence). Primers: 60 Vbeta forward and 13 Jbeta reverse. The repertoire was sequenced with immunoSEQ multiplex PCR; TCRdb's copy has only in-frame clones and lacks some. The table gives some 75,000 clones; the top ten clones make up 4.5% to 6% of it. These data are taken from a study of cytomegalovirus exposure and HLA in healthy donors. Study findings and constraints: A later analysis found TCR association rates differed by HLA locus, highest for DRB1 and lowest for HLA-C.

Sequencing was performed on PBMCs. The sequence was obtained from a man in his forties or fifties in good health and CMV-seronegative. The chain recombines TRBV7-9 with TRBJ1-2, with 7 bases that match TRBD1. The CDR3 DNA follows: TGTGCCAGCAGACCGAGTGGACAGGAGAACTATGGCTACACCTTC. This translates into CASRPSGQENYGYTF.